This T cell receptor beta chain was observed in a study of PD-L1 blockade in urothelial cancer. In this sample, this clone turned up once. The repertoire was sequenced with immunoSEQ multiplex PCR; TCRdb's copy has only in-frame clones and lacks some. The sample records 46,000 or so clones, around nine tenths being singletons. Germline CDR1 and CDR2: SGHVS and FQNEAQ. The CDR3 spans 16 residues. V was clipped by 5 bases and J by 7 bases, with 24 bases between them. The TCR sequence derives from a man between 60 and 70 years old with urothelial cancer. The chain couples TRBV7-8 to TRBJ2-7; possibly TRBD1 for D (8 bases). The sample was PBMCs, taken around atezolizumab (anti-PD-L1) treatment. As DNA, the CDR3 is TGTGCCAGCAGCCTCCAGGGGGCGGGGGTTACTTTGGAGCAGTACTTC. Translation: CASSLQGAGVTLEQYF.